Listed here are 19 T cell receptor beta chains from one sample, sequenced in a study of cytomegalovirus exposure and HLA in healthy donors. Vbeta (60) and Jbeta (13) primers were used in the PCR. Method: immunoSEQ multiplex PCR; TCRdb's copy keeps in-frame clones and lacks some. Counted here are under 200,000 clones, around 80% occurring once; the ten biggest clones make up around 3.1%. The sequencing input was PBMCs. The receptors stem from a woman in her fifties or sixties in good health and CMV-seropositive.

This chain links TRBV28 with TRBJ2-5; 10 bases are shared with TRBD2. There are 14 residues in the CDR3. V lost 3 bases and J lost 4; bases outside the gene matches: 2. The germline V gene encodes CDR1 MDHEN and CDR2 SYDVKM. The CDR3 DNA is TGTGCCAGCAGTTTGGCTAGCGGGAGAGAGACCCAGTACTTC. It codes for CASSLASGRETQYF.

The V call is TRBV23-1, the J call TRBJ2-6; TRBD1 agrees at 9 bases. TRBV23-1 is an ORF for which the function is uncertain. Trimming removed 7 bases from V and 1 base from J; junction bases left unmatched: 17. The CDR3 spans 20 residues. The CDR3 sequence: CASKRDRAYFISSGANVLTF. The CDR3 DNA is TGCGCCAGCAAACGGGACAGGGCTTATTTTATTTCGTCTGGGGCCAACGTCCTGACTTTC.

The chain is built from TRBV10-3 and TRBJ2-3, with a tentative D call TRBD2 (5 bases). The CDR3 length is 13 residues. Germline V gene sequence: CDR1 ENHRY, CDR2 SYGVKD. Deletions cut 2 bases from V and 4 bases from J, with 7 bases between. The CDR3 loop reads CAISESGADTQYF. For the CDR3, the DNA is TGTGCCATCAGTGAGAGCGGAGCAGATACGCAGTATTTT.

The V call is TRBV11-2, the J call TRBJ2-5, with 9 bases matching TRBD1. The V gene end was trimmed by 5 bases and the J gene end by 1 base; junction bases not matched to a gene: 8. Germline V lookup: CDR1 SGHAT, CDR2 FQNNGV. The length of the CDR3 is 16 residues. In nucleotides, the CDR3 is TGTGCCAGCAGCCGGGACAGGGCCAGAAGCCAAGAGACCCAGTACTTC. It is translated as CASSRDRARSQETQYF.

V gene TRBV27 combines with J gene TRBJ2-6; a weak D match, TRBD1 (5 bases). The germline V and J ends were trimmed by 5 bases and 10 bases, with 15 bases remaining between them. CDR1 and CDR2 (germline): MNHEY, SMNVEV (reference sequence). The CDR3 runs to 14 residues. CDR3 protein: CASSPTGVRNVLTF. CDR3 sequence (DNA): TGTGCCAGCAGTCCTACAGGTGTTAGAAACGTCCTGACTTTC.

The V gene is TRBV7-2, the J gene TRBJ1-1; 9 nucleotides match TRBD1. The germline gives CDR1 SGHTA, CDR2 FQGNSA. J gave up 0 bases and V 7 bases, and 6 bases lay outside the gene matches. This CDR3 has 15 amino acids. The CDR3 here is CASIKQGALNTEAFF. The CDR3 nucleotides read TGTGCCAGCATTAAACAGGGGGCCTTGAACACTGAAGCTTTCTTT. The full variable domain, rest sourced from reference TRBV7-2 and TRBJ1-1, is GAGVSQSPSNKVTEKGKDVELRCDPISGHTALYWYRQSLGQGLEFLIYFQGNSAPDKSGLPSDRFSAERTGGSVSTLTIQRTQQEDSAVYLCASIKQGALNTEAFFGQGTRLTVV.

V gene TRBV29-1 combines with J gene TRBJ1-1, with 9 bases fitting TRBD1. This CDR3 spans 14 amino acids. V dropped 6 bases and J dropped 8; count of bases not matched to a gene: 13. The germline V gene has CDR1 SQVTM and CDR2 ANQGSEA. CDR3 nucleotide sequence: TGCAGCGTAGATACCCGGACAGGGGTGATGGAAGCTTTCTTT. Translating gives CSVDTRTGVMEAFF.

This CDR3 is CASSLAREGEQFF. DNA of the CDR3: TGTGCCAGCAGCTTAGCCAGGGAGGGTGAGCAGTTCTTC. The chain couples TRBV7-9 to TRBJ2-1, with 7 bases lining up with TRBD2. The CDR3 is 13 amino acids. V lost 0 bases to trimming and J lost 9 bases; unmatched junction nucleotides: 2. Germline-derived CDR1 and CDR2 are SEHNR and FQNEAQ (reference sequence). The complete variable domain, with remaining parts taken from reference TRBV7-9 and TRBJ2-1, reads DTGVSQNPRHKITKRGQNVTFRCDPISEHNRLYWYRQTLGQGPEFLTYFQNEAQLEKSRLLSDRFSAERPKGSFSTLEIQRTEQGDSAMYLCASSLAREGEQFFGPGTRLTVL.

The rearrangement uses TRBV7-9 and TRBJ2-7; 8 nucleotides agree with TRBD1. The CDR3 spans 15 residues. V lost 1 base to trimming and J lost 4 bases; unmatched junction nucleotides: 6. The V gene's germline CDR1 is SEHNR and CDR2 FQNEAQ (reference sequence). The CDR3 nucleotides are TGTGCCAGCAGCTTAGTGGCAGGGGGCTATTACGAGCAGTACTTC. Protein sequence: CASSLVAGGYYEQYF.

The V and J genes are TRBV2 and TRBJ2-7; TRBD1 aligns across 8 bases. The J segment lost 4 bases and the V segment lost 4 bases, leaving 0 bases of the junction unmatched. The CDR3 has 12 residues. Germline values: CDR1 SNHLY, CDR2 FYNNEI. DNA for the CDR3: TGTGCCAGCAGTGGACAGGGGTACGAGCAGTACTTC. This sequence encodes CASSGQGYEQYF.

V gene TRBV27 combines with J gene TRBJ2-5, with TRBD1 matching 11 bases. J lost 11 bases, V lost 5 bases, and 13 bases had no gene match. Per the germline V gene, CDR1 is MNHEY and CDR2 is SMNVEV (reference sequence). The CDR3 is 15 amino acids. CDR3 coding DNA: TGTGCCAGCAGTATCAACCGGGACAGGGGGGGGGAGCAGTACTTC. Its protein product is CASSINRDRGGEQYF.

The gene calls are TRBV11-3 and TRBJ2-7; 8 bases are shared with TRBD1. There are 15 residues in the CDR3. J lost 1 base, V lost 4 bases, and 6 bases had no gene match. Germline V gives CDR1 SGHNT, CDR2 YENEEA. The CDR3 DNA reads TGTGCCAGCAGCTCCGGACAGGGAATATCCTACGAGCAGTACTTC. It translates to CASSSGQGISYEQYF.

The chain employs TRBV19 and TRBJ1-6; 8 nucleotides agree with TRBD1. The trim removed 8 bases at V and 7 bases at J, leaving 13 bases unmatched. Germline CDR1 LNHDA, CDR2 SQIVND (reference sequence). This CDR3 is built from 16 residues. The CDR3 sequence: CASSGTGGYENSPLHF. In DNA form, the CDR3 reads TGTGCCAGTTCCGGGACAGGAGGTTACGAGAATTCACCCCTCCACTTT.

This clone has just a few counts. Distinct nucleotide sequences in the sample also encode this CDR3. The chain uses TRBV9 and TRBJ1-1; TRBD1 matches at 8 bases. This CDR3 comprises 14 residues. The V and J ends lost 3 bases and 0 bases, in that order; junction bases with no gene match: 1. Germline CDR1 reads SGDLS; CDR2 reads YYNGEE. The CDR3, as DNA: TGTGCCAGCAGCGGACAGGGGATGAACACTGAAGCTTTCTTT. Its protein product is CASSGQGMNTEAFF.

The CDR3, as DNA: TGTGCCAGCAGTTTTTATACGGGAGGGACGAATGAGCAGTTCTTC. Its protein product is CASSFYTGGTNEQFF. This rearrangement joins TRBV27 to TRBJ2-1, with 8 bases fitting TRBD2. The J segment lost 7 bases and the V segment lost 3 bases, leaving 8 bases of the junction unmatched. This CDR3 is 15 amino acids long. Germline V gene sequence: CDR1 MNHEY, CDR2 SMNVEV (reference sequence).

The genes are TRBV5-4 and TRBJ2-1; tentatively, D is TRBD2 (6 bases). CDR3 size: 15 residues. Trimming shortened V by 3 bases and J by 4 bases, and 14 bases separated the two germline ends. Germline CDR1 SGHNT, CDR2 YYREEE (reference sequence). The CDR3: CASSSEGTFYNEQFF. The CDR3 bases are TGTGCCAGCAGCTCTGAAGGGACTTTTTACAATGAGCAGTTCTTC.

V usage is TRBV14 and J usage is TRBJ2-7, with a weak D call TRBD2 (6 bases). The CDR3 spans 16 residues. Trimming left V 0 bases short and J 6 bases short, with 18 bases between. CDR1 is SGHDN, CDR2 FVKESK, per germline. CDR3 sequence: CASSQDLGGEPLEQYF. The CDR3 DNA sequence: TGTGCCAGCAGCCAAGATTTAGGCGGGGAGCCTCTCGAGCAGTACTTC.

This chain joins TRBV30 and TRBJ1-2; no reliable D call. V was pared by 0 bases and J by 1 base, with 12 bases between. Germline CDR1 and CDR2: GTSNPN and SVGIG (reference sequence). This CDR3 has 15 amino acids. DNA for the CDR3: TGTGCCTGGAGTGTATCCCCCCAATTTAACTATGGCTACACCTTC. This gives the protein CAWSVSPQFNYGYTF.

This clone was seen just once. The chain's CDR3 is CASSLDGNYGYTF. Here the CDR3 DNA reads TGTGCCAGCAGCTTGGACGGTAACTATGGCTACACCTTC. The chain has TRBV5-4 and TRBJ1-2; no reliable D call. Germline V gives CDR1 SGHNT, CDR2 YYREEE (reference sequence). The ends were cut back, 0 bases at V and 1 base at J, with 4 bases in the middle. The CDR3 covers 13 residues.